Listed below are T cell receptor beta chains from one sample, sequenced in a study of cytomegalovirus exposure and HLA in healthy donors. The data were produced by immunoSEQ multiplex PCR, yet TCRdb's version contains in-frame clones alone and is incomplete. The table shows 150,000 or so clones, with 65% to 85% occurring only once. The sample taken for sequencing was PBMCs. Receptors originate from a young man in good health and CMV-seronegative. CDR3s include the opening cysteine and the closing phenylalanine or tryptophan. D genes are given only for firm matches. Not every row has a clone size; where given, it reads once, few, many or a size class.

CDR3aa: CASSLQGPHSGNTIYF
CDR3nt: TGTGCCAGCAGTTTACAGGGGCCACACTCTGGAAACACCATATATTTT
d_gene: TRBD1
j_gene: TRBJ1-3
abundance: .
v_gene: TRBV6-5

CDR3aa: CASSADRDNQPQHF
CDR3nt: TGTGCCAGCTCCGCCGACAGGGACAATCAGCCCCAGCATTTT
d_gene: TRBD1
j_gene: TRBJ1-5
abundance: .
v_gene: TRBV18

CDR3aa: CASRGDPNTEAFF
CDR3nt: TGTGCCAGCAGAGGGGATCCTAACACTGAAGCTTTCTTT
d_gene: .
j_gene: TRBJ1-1
abundance: .
v_gene: TRBV2

CDR3aa: CATSRDLVAGAEKLFF
CDR3nt: TGTGCCACCAGCAGAGATCTGGTGGCAGGGGCTGAAAAACTGTTTTTT
d_gene: .
j_gene: TRBJ1-4
abundance: once
v_gene: TRBV15

CDR3aa: CASSEREIGTGGSPLHF
CDR3nt: TGTGCCAGCAGTGAAAGGGAGATTGGGACAGGGGGTTCACCCCTCCACTTT
d_gene: TRBD1
j_gene: TRBJ1-6
abundance: .
v_gene: TRBV6-1

CDR3aa: CASSEELTGELFF
CDR3nt: TGTGCCAGCAGTGAAGAGCTCACCGGGGAGCTGTTTTTT
d_gene: .
j_gene: TRBJ2-2
abundance: .
v_gene: TRBV2

CDR3aa: CASSPRTGVNTEAFF
CDR3nt: TGTGCCAGCAGCCCTCGGACAGGGGTGAACACTGAAGCTTTCTTT
d_gene: TRBD1
j_gene: TRBJ1-1
abundance: .
v_gene: TRBV11-3

CDR3aa: CASSGTGAVFSPDTQYF
CDR3nt: TGTGCCAGCAGCGGGACAGGGGCCGTTTTTTCGCCAGATACGCAGTATTTT
d_gene: TRBD1
j_gene: TRBJ2-3
abundance: .
v_gene: TRBV7-9

CDR3aa: CASSSTGTGIHYGYTF
CDR3nt: TGTGCCAGCAGCTCAACCGGGACAGGGATCCACTATGGCTACACCTTC
d_gene: TRBD1
j_gene: TRBJ1-2
abundance: .
v_gene: TRBV28

CDR3aa: CASSGTGGTDTQYF
CDR3nt: TGTGCCAGCAGCGGGACAGGGGGCACCGATACGCAGTATTTT
d_gene: TRBD1
j_gene: TRBJ2-3
abundance: .
v_gene: TRBV7-2

CDR3aa: CASSQDSRRGYAGELFF
CDR3nt: TGTGCCAGCAGCCAAGATAGTCGCAGGGGATATGCCGGGGAGCTGTTTTTT
d_gene: .
j_gene: TRBJ2-2
abundance: few
v_gene: TRBV14

CDR3aa: CASSLSPASEQFF
CDR3nt: TGTGCCAGCAGTTTAAGTCCCGCCAGTGAGCAGTTCTTC
d_gene: .
j_gene: TRBJ2-1
abundance: .
v_gene: TRBV27

CDR3aa: CASSLGTSDTDTQYF
CDR3nt: TGTGCCAGCAGCCTTGGGACTAGCGACACAGATACGCAGTATTTT
d_gene: TRBD2
j_gene: TRBJ2-3
abundance: once
v_gene: TRBV7-7

CDR3aa: CASRPTGSSYNSPLHF
CDR3nt: TGCGCCAGCAGGCCAACAGGGAGCTCCTATAATTCACCCCTCCACTTT
d_gene: .
j_gene: TRBJ1-6
abundance: once
v_gene: TRBV5-1

CDR3aa: CASSQENQGGAYGYTF
CDR3nt: TGTGCCAGCAGCCAAGAAAACCAGGGAGGGGCCTATGGCTACACCTTC
d_gene: .
j_gene: TRBJ1-2
abundance: few
v_gene: TRBV7-9

CDR3aa: CASSTGTGASSQYF
CDR3nt: TGTGCCAGCAGTACCGGGACAGGGGCGTCAAGCCAGTACTTC
d_gene: TRBD1
j_gene: TRBJ2-5
abundance: .
v_gene: TRBV2

CDR3aa: CASSSDGGFSYEQYF
CDR3nt: TGTGCCAGCAGCTCGGACGGGGGGTTCTCCTACGAGCAGTACTTC
d_gene: TRBD2
j_gene: TRBJ2-7
abundance: few
v_gene: TRBV7-2

CDR3aa: CASSPGQILPYGYTF
CDR3nt: TGTGCCAGCAGCCCGGGACAGATATTACCCTATGGCTACACCTTC
d_gene: TRBD1
j_gene: TRBJ1-2
abundance: .
v_gene: TRBV5-4

CDR3aa: CATKTGGGGTEAFF
CDR3nt: TGTGCCACCAAGACAGGGGGCGGGGGCACTGAAGCTTTCTTT
d_gene: TRBD1
j_gene: TRBJ1-1
abundance: .
v_gene: TRBV27

CDR3aa: CASSFSPGANTGELFF
CDR3nt: TGTGCCAGCAGCTTCAGTCCCGGGGCGAACACCGGGGAGCTGTTTTTT
d_gene: .
j_gene: TRBJ2-2
abundance: .
v_gene: TRBV7-8

CDR3aa: CASSPQPGLSPLHF
CDR3nt: TGTGCCAGCAGCCCTCAGCCAGGGCTTTCACCCCTCCACTTT
d_gene: .
j_gene: TRBJ1-6
abundance: .
v_gene: TRBV11-2

CDR3aa: CASSPGPGTEAFF
CDR3nt: TGTGCCAGCAGCCCAGGACCGGGGACTGAAGCTTTCTTT
d_gene: .
j_gene: TRBJ1-1
abundance: .
v_gene: TRBV7-3

CDR3aa: CASSLTSGRTYEQYF
CDR3nt: TGTGCCAGCAGCTTAACCAGCGGGAGAACCTACGAGCAGTACTTC
d_gene: TRBD2
j_gene: TRBJ2-7
abundance: few
v_gene: TRBV7-2

CDR3aa: CASSPLQEVPWGQFF
CDR3nt: TGTGCCAGCAGCCCACTGCAAGAGGTTCCGTGGGGCCAGTTCTTC
d_gene: .
j_gene: TRBJ2-1
abundance: .
v_gene: TRBV9